What follows is one T cell receptor (beta chain) and its context. The sample comes from a study of blood T cell repertoires in COVID-19. Study overall: COVID-19 samples collected from the United States, Italy and Spain covered acute and convalescent phases. From T cells, B-cell-depleted T cells, or PBMCs came the material, which was cDNA or gDNA.

Original handling: Estimated nucleated cell counts came from reference gene primer amplification. Generated by immunoSEQ multiplex PCR, the TCRdb table keeps only in-frame clones and is missing some. The DNA gave D and trimming, while V, J and clone size come from that table. Here the sample spans a few hundred thousand clones, around 84% being singletons. V lost 0 bases to trimming and J lost 1 base, with 10 bases between them. This CDR3 contains 14 residues. Looked up from germline, CDR1 is GTSNPN and CDR2 is SVGIG (reference sequence). Source material: peripheral blood. The chain couples TRBV30 to TRBJ2-7, with D possibly TRBD1 on 6 matching bases. The TCR sequence derives from a human donor with acute or convalescent COVID-19. The donor label of this sample is uncertain. The CDR3 nucleotides are TGTGCCTGGAGTGTACAGGGCAGGTCCTACGAGCAGTACTTC. The encoded protein is CAWSVQGRSYEQYF.